These 7 T cell receptor beta chains share one sample of origin, sequenced in a study of blood T cells in healthy people across ages. A second PCR of roughly 7 to 11 cycles used a sample-barcoded 5' primer and a J-beta primer mix. TCRdb reprocessed the 5' RACE reads via MiXCR and lists one record per CDR3 protein. The sample contains 910,000 or so distinct CDR3 sequences, roughly 51% of which appear only once. Sequencing was performed on blood. These receptors came from an older woman in good health.

This rearrangement joins TRBV27 to TRBJ2-5, with D unresolved. The J call could be wrong; TRBJ2-7 is a better fit for the DNA end. This CDR3 contains 16 residues. From germline, CDR1 is MNHEY and CDR2 SMNVEV (reference sequence). The CDR3 here is CASTPSKGMVAYEQYF. For the CDR3, the DNA is TGTGCCAGCACCCCGTCAAAGGGAATGGTTGCCTACGAGCAGTACTTC.

A few counts support this clonotype. This chain links TRBV7-2 with TRBJ2-3; TRBD1 matches 8 bases. J was trimmed by 2 bases and V by 7 bases; bases with no gene match: 5. CDR1 is SGHTA, CDR2 FQGNSA, per germline. The CDR3 runs to 14 residues. The CDR3 coding sequence is TGTGCCAGCACGCGGACAGGGCTCACAGATACGCAGTATTTT. Protein: CASTRTGLTDTQYF. The variable domain in full, with the rest retrieved from reference TRBV7-2 and TRBJ2-3, is GAGVSQSPSNKVTEKGKDVELRCDPISGHTALYWYRQSLGQGLEFLIYFQGNSAPDKSGLPSDRFSAERTGGSVSTLTIQRTQQEDSAVYLCASTRTGLTDTQYFGPGTRLTVL.

The J gene is TRBJ2-2, the V gene TRBV20-1; possibly TRBD2 for D (5 bases). The germline V gene has CDR1 DFQATT and CDR2 SNEGSKA (reference sequence). V was pared by 7 bases and J by 1 base, with 10 bases between. The CDR3 is 13 residues long. CDR3 amino acids: CSVQRGNTGELFF. The CDR3 bases are TGCAGTGTTCAACGGGGGAACACCGGGGAGCTGTTTTTT.

This clonotype was counted once. The rearrangement uses TRBV7-2 and TRBJ1-1; D perhaps matches TRBD1 (5 bases). This CDR3 is built from 13 residues. Looked up from germline, CDR1 is SGHTA and CDR2 is FQGNSA. V lost 4 bases and J lost 7, with 13 bases in between. CDR3 bases: TGTGCCAGCAGCTCCATCCGGGACGATGAAGCTTTCTTT. Its translation: CASSSIRDDEAFF.

This clonotype was detected only a few times. Here the CDR3 reads CSVDWGNGYTF. Here the CDR3 DNA reads TGCAGCGTTGACTGGGGGAATGGCTACACCTTC. The rearrangement links TRBV29-1 to TRBJ1-2, with D possibly matching TRBD1 (5 bases). CDR1 and CDR2 (germline): SQVTM, ANQGSEA. The length of the CDR3 is 11 residues. Trimming cost V 3 bases and J 6 bases, with 8 bases left between them.

This clonotype showed up just a few times. The chain recombines TRBV9 with TRBJ2-5, with TRBD2 matching 7 bases. The V segment lost 3 bases and the J segment 5 bases; nucleotides outside the gene matches: 7. Per the germline V gene, CDR1 is SGDLS and CDR2 is YYNGEE. The CDR3 is 14 amino acids. CDR3 nucleotide sequence: TGTGCCAGCAGCGCCGGACTAGTTCCGGAGACCCAGTACTTC. This sequence encodes CASSAGLVPETQYF.

This clonotype occurred many times. This chain joins TRBV20-1 and TRBJ2-7; D not resolved. The V end lost 6 bases, the J end lost 3 bases, and 12 bases lay between the germline ends. This CDR3 region has 12 residues. Germline CDR1 reads DFQATT; CDR2 reads SNEGSKA (reference sequence). The CDR3: CSAANPDYEQYF. As DNA, the CDR3 is TGCAGTGCCGCCAACCCAGACTACGAGCAGTACTTC.